The subject of this entry is one TCR beta chain. The antigen remains unidentified. The identical CDR3 is also encoded by other nucleotide sequences in the sample. This sample is drawn from a study of cytomegalovirus exposure and HLA in healthy donors. About the study: From HLA-typed donors, an early data release held approximately 85 million unique TCRs.

Study results and limitations: Immune exposure information comprised only CMV serostatus. Clonal expansion, a later analysis showed, was greater in HLA-associated TCR beta chains than in equally common others.

PCR amplification relied on 60 Vbeta primers (plus 13 Jbeta primers). Sequencing used immunoSEQ multiplex PCR; TCRdb keeps in-frame clones, though not all of them. The sample contains around 190,000 clones, around three quarters of which appear only once. Sample: PBMCs. This receptor was obtained from a woman aged 40 to 49 in good health and CMV-seronegative.

Here the CDR3 DNA reads TGTGCCAGCAGCGTAGACCTAGCAGTCTACAATGAGCAGTTCTTC. It translates to CASSVDLAVYNEQFF. The V and J genes are TRBV9 and TRBJ2-1; the D gene is possibly TRBD2 (5 bases). This CDR3 is built from 15 residues. Per the germline V gene, CDR1 is SGDLS and CDR2 is YYNGEE. V was trimmed by 0 bases and J by 3 bases, leaving 10 bases between them.